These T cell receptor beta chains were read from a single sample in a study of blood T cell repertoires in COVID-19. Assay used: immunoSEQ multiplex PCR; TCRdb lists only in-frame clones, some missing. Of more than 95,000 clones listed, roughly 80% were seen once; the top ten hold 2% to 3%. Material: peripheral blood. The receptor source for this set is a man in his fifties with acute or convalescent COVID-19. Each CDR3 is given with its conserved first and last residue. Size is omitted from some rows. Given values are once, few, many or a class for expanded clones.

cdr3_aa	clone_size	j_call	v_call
CASSLGRQVLEAFF	.	TRBJ1-1	TRBV28
CASSLASGFLFF	.	TRBJ1-4	TRBV11-2
CASSSTGTDTDTQYF	.	TRBJ2-3	TRBV7-9
CASSPGRLRGSNQPQHF	.	TRBJ1-5	TRBV10-2
CASSFTGGNQPQHF	.	TRBJ1-5	TRBV7-2
CASSNGLAGSEQYF	.	TRBJ2-7	TRBV3-1/TRBV3-2
CASSTGVNTEAFF	.	TRBJ1-1	TRBV5-1
CASSPGTANSPLHF	.	TRBJ1-6	TRBV18
CASSPGQVPNSPLHF	few	TRBJ1-6	TRBV9
CASSLSGRAVEQFF	.	TRBJ2-1	TRBV5-1
CASSDVRGRGEQFF	.	TRBJ2-1	TRBV25-1
CASSLTGTALTF	.	TRBJ1-6	TRBV6-5
CASSLTKPNTEAFF	once	TRBJ1-1	TRBV5-6
CASSPRVFYNSPLHF	once	TRBJ1-6	TRBV7-8
CASSWGPLAGVTDTQYF	.	TRBJ2-3	TRBV5-1
CASTGGAVVGYTF	.	TRBJ1-2	TRBV19
CASSLGGRETQYF	.	TRBJ2-5	TRBV28
CASSQRTGGLTYEQYF	once	TRBJ2-7	TRBV5-1
CASQRVAGDDYEQYF	.	TRBJ2-7	TRBV19
CAISAWDESGRSYEQFF	once	TRBJ2-1	TRBV10-3
CAISDMGGNSPLHF	.	TRBJ1-6	TRBV10-3
CASSDYGAYNEQFF	.	TRBJ2-1	TRBV5-4
CASSAGTGKYNEQFF	.	TRBJ2-1	TRBV11-2
CASSFGQGSSYNEQFF	.	TRBJ2-1	TRBV5-1
CASSGLAVSTDTQYF	.	TRBJ2-3	TRBV4-1
CASSPGTGVGNTIYF	.	TRBJ1-3	TRBV6-5
CASSADRIEQYF	.	TRBJ2-7	TRBV2
CASSLGAGSGYGYTF	few	TRBJ1-2	TRBV6-5
CASSQDWWGPEADTQYF	.	TRBJ2-3	TRBV3-1/TRBV3-2
CASSLNALAGGNEQFF	.	TRBJ2-1	TRBV5-1
CAISYRREETQYF	.	TRBJ2-5	TRBV10-3
CASSPSGGATNEKLFF	.	TRBJ1-4	TRBV4-1
CASSTTSGNHGQYF	.	TRBJ2-7	TRBV19
CASSLGGRGVSSGRETQYF	.	TRBJ2-5	TRBV11-3
CASSSTGPNQPQHF	.	TRBJ1-5	TRBV7-8
CASSDRGDYEQYF	.	TRBJ2-7	TRBV25-1
CASSPWGGGQETQYF	.	TRBJ2-5	TRBV11-3
CSVEMVAKETQYF	.	TRBJ2-5	TRBV29-1
CASSLPLAGGDTQYF	.	TRBJ2-3	TRBV5-1
CASSPPGWMEQKTDTQYF	.	TRBJ2-3	TRBV13
CASGTSGHEWQYF	.	TRBJ2-4	TRBV28
CASSLIHRMNTEAFF	.	TRBJ1-1	TRBV13
CASSQAGIGANEKLFF	.	TRBJ1-4	TRBV4-1
CASSARNQLGQGAGNTEAFF	few	TRBJ1-1	TRBV9
CASSLDSAGELFF	.	TRBJ2-2	TRBV28
CAWSVPEGQGFVETQYF	.	TRBJ2-5	TRBV30
CASSQATETTEAFF	.	TRBJ1-1	TRBV3-1/TRBV3-2
CASEGGADSGNTIYF	few	TRBJ1-3	TRBV28
CASSQDIRSYGYTF	.	TRBJ1-2	TRBV3-1/TRBV3-2
CASSLTSGNTGELFF	.	TRBJ2-2	TRBV7-6
CASRGQVDYTF	.	TRBJ1-2	TRBV28
CASSLSPGDTEAFF	.	TRBJ1-1	TRBV28
CASMTGGVTYEQYF	.	TRBJ2-7	TRBV6-5